One sample yielded the 22 T cell receptor beta chains listed below, sequenced in a study of T cells after somatic rescue of genetic block. Profiling relied on immunoSEQ multiplex PCR, and the TCRdb table lists in-frame clones only, not all of them. Of approximately 67,000 clones in the sample, under 95% were seen once. The sample was peripheral blood mononuclear cells (PBMCs). Receptors were obtained from a man in his forties or fifties.

V is TRBV6-5 and J is TRBJ1-1; possible D gene TRBD1, 5 bases. V lost 8 bases and J 5 bases, leaving 12 bases between the germline ends. The CDR3 runs 12 residues. Germline V gene sequence: CDR1 MNHEY, CDR2 SVGAGI. CDR3 amino acids: CASGGIGTEAFF. CDR3 DNA: TGTGCCAGCGGGGGGATCGGAACTGAAGCTTTCTTT.

The chain links TRBV13 to TRBJ1-2; weak D call: TRBD1 (6 bases). From germline, CDR1 is PRHDT and CDR2 FYEKMQ (reference sequence). Trimming took off 1 base at V and 6 bases at J, with 9 bases between the two ends. CDR3 size: 13 residues. The CDR3 coding sequence is TGTGCCAGCAGCTTAGAGGGACATCATGGCTACACCTTC. Protein sequence: CASSLEGHHGYTF.

This clone has a single count. V usage is TRBV19 and J usage is TRBJ2-1; D may be TRBD1 or TRBD2 (5 bases each). The CDR3 has 15 amino acids. The ends were cut back, 7 bases at V and 4 bases at J, with 17 bases in the middle. Germline V lookup: CDR1 LNHDA, CDR2 SQIVND (reference sequence). This chain's CDR3 is CASTMGTRSYNEQFF. The CDR3 DNA reads TGTGCCAGTACCATGGGGACCCGTTCTTACAATGAGCAGTTCTTC.

The chain recombines TRBV5-4 with TRBJ2-1; D unresolved. Trimming stripped 5 bases from V and 5 bases from J, with 11 bases between. The CDR3 runs to 13 residues. Looked up from germline, CDR1 is SGHNT and CDR2 is YYREEE (reference sequence). As DNA, the CDR3 is TGTGCCAGCAGTGATACTCGGAACAATGAGCAGTTCTTC. This codes for CASSDTRNNEQFF.

This clone appeared once. The J gene is TRBJ1-4, the V gene TRBV7-9; 8 nucleotides align to TRBD1. The CDR3 is made up of 13 amino acids. V dropped 6 bases and J dropped 6; count of bases not matched to a gene: 3. Germline V gene data show CDR1 as SEHNR and CDR2 as FQNEAQ (reference sequence). This CDR3 reads CASRAGGDEKLFF. CDR3 DNA sequence: TGTGCCAGCAGGGCAGGGGGCGATGAAAAACTGTTTTTT.

This clone appeared once. The chain has TRBV5-5 and TRBJ2-2; no clear D gene. CDR1 and CDR2 from the germline V gene are SGHKS and YYEKEE (reference sequence). The CDR3 contains 16 residues. V lost 4 bases and J lost 0, with 13 bases in between. The CDR3, as DNA: TGTGCCAGCAGCCTCGGATTACCCGCGAACACCGGGGAGCTGTTTTTT. This sequence encodes CASSLGLPANTGELFF.

The chain recombines TRBV11-2 with TRBJ2-7, with D possibly matching TRBD1 (5 bases). CDR1 and CDR2 (germline): SGHAT, FQNNGV. Trimming shortened V by 5 bases and J by 7 bases, and 12 bases separated the two germline ends. This CDR3 is 12 amino acids long. The CDR3 spells CASSQGPAEQYF. DNA of the CDR3: TGTGCCAGCAGCCAGGGTCCCGCAGAGCAGTACTTC.

The rearrangement links TRBV20-1 to TRBJ2-5, with D hard to call. CDR1 is DFQATT, CDR2 SNEGSKA, per germline (reference sequence). The CDR3 is made up of 10 amino acids. Trimming removed 2 bases from V and 5 bases from J, with 3 bases in between. The CDR3 sequence is CSARPETQYF. In nucleotides, the CDR3 is TGCAGTGCTAGACCGGAGACCCAGTACTTC.

V is TRBV28 and J is TRBJ2-5; 9 nucleotides match TRBD1. The germline V gene encodes CDR1 MDHEN and CDR2 SYDVKM. The CDR3 runs 14 residues. V shed 4 bases, J shed 5 bases, and the junction held 5 bases outside the gene matches. The CDR3 region is CASSYRGQRETQYF. The CDR3 DNA follows: TGTGCCAGCAGTTACAGGGGGCAACGGGAGACCCAGTACTTC. The complete variable domain, with remaining parts taken from reference TRBV28 and TRBJ2-5, reads DVKVTQSSRYLVKRTGEKVFLECVQDMDHENMFWYRQDPGLGLRLIYFSYDVKMKEKGDIPEGYSVSREKKERFSLILESASTNQTSMYLCASSYRGQRETQYFGPGTRLLVL.

This clone was detected only once. The V gene is TRBV6-5, the J gene TRBJ2-7; unclear D gene. Germline lookup yields CDR1 MNHEY and CDR2 SVGAGI. This CDR3 is built from 13 residues. Trimming took 0 bases from V and 2 from J, leaving 5 bases between them. The chain's CDR3 is CASSYSTPYEQYF. Here the CDR3 DNA reads TGTGCCAGCAGTTACTCGACTCCCTACGAGCAGTACTTC.

The rearrangement joins TRBV6-5 to TRBJ1-2; the D gene is possibly TRBD1 (5 bases). This CDR3 comprises 13 residues. The germline V gene encodes CDR1 MNHEY and CDR2 SVGAGI. The germline V and J ends were trimmed by 6 bases and 8 bases, with 16 bases remaining between them. As DNA, the CDR3 is TGTGCCAGCAGCTCCGGGCGCGGGGGGGGCTACACCTTC. It is translated as CASSSGRGGGYTF.

This clone was seen a single time. The genes are TRBV18 and TRBJ2-2, with TRBD1 matching 8 bases. V gave up 0 bases and J gave up 6 bases; unmatched junction bases: 3. The germline V gene encodes CDR1 KGHSH and CDR2 LQKENI. The CDR3 consists of 15 residues. DNA for the CDR3: TGTGCCAGCTCACCACCGACAGGGGCTCCCGGGGAGCTGTTTTTT. This encodes CASSPPTGAPGELFF.

The chain combines TRBV7-9 with TRBJ1-1, with TRBD1 identical over 8 bases. The CDR3 is 14 amino acids. The germline V gene encodes CDR1 SEHNR and CDR2 FQNEAQ (reference sequence). Losses at the gene ends were 5 bases for V and 1 base for J; bases not matched to a gene: 3. CDR3 residues: CASSMGQENTEAFF. CDR3 nucleotides: TGTGCCAGCAGCATGGGACAGGAGAACACTGAAGCTTTCTTT.

V and J are TRBV5-1 and TRBJ1-2, with TRBD1 matching over 9 bases. The CDR3 runs 14 residues. Losses at the gene ends were 0 bases for V and 6 bases for J; bases not matched to a gene: 3. CDR1 is SGHRS, CDR2 YFSETQ, per germline. Here the CDR3 reads CASSLGQGGDGYTF. CDR3 DNA sequence: TGCGCCAGCAGCTTGGGACAGGGGGGTGATGGCTACACCTTC.

V and J are TRBV7-9 and TRBJ2-2; D is perhaps TRBD1 or TRBD2 (5 bases each). The CDR3 has 19 residues. Germline V gene lookup returns CDR1 SEHNR and CDR2 FQNEAQ (reference sequence). The ends were cut back, 2 bases at V and 3 bases at J, with 22 bases in the middle. In DNA form, the CDR3 reads TGTGCCAGCAGCTTACCAACCAAACCAGGGACGGTGGACACCGGGGAGCTGTTTTTT. Its protein is CASSLPTKPGTVDTGELFF.

This chain uses TRBV16 with TRBJ2-5, with TRBD1 identical over 9 bases. V lost 3 bases and J lost 4; bases outside the gene matches: 6. Germline V gene data show CDR1 as KGHSY and CDR2 as FQNENV. The CDR3 has 15 amino acids. As DNA, the CDR3 is TGTGCCAGCAGCCAGGACAGGGGCCAGGCAGAGACCCAGTACTTC. This codes for CASSQDRGQAETQYF.

The genes are TRBV1 and TRBJ1-1. TRBV1 counts as a pseudogene. This CDR3 is 16 amino acids long. The CDR3 protein is CTSSQVGLRGNTEAFF. The CDR3 nucleotides are TGCACCAGCAGCCAAGTGGGACTCAGGGGGAACACTGAAGCTTTCTTT.

V usage is TRBV6-5 and J usage is TRBJ1-5, with D possibly TRBD1 on 6 matching bases. Germline V gene data show CDR1 as MNHEY and CDR2 as SVGAGI. This CDR3 comprises 14 residues. Deletions cut 5 bases from V and 3 bases from J, with 11 bases between. The chain's CDR3 is CASSRGQHNQPQHF. CDR3 coding DNA: TGTGCCAGCAGTCGCGGACAGCACAATCAGCCCCAGCATTTT.

The chain carries TRBV7-6 and TRBJ1-5; D might be TRBD1 (6 bases). This CDR3 is built from 15 residues. Looked up from germline, CDR1 is SGHVS and CDR2 is FNYEAQ. The V gene lost 5 bases and the J gene lost 3 bases, with 14 bases spanning the gap. The CDR3 DNA reads as TGTGCCAGCAGCCCCTTAGGGGGTTACAATCAGCCCCAGCATTTT. It is translated as CASSPLGGYNQPQHF.

Turning to this clone: Mismatch with germline at one junction end may stem from a read error. The chain employs TRBV28 and TRBJ2-6; D uncertain. The CDR3 is 15 residues long. Germline V gene sequence: CDR1 MDHEN, CDR2 SYDVKM. CDR3 nucleotides: TGTGCCAGCAGAAACAGCGAATCTGGGCCCAACGTCCTGACTTTC. Its protein product is CASRNSESGPNVLTF.

This rearrangement joins TRBV30 to TRBJ1-1; TRBD1 matches 10 bases. This CDR3 is built from 16 residues. Germline CDR1 and CDR2: GTSNPN and SVGIG (reference sequence). Germline trimming cut 4 bases from V and 3 bases from J; bases unmatched to any gene: 11. The CDR3 here is CAWTDRGRVWDTEAFF. CDR3 bases: TGTGCCTGGACCGACAGGGGGCGGGTTTGGGACACTGAAGCTTTCTTT.

The chain carries TRBV25-1 and TRBJ2-7; D unclear. The length of the CDR3 is 12 residues. The germline CDR1 and CDR2 sequences are MGHDK and SYGVNS. V lost 3 bases and J lost 4, with 7 bases in between. The CDR3 loop reads CASSDFGYEQYF. CDR3 nucleotide sequence: TGTGCCAGCAGTGACTTTGGGTACGAGCAGTACTTC.